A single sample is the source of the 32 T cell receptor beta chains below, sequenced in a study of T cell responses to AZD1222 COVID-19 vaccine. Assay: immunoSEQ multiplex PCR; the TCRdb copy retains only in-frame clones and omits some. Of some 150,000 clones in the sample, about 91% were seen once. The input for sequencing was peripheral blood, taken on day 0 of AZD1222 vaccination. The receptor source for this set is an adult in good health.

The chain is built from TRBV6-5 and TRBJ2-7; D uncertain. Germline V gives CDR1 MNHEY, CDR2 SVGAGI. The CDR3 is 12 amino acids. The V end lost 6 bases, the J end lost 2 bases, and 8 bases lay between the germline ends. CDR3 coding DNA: TGTGCCAGCAGGGGCACCGCCTACGAGCAGTACTTC. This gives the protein CASRGTAYEQYF.

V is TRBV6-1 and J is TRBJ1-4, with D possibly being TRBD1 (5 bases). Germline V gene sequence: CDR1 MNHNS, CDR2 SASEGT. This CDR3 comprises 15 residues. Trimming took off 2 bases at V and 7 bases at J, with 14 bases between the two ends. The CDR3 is CASSETGFSSEKLFF. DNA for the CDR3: TGTGCCAGCAGTGAAACAGGCTTCTCAAGTGAAAAACTGTTTTTT.

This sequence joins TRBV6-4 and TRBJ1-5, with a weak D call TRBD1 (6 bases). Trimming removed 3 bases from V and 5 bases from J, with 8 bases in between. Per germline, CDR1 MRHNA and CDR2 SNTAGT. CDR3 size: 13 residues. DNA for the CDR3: TGTGCCAGCAGTGAGAACAGGGATCAGCCCCAGCATTTT. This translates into CASSENRDQPQHF.

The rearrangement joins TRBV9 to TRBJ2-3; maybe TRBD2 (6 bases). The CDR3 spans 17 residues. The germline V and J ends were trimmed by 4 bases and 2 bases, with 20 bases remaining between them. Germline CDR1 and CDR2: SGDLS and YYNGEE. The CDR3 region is CASSLGGGGIHTDTQYF. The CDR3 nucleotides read TGTGCCAGCAGCCTCGGGGGAGGCGGGATTCACACAGATACGCAGTATTTT.

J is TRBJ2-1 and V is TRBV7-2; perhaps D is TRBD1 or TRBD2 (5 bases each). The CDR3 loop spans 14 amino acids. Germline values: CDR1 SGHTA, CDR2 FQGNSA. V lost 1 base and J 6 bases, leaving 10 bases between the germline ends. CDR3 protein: CASSLVWGINEQFF. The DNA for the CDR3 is TGTGCCAGCAGCTTAGTTTGGGGGATCAATGAGCAGTTCTTC.

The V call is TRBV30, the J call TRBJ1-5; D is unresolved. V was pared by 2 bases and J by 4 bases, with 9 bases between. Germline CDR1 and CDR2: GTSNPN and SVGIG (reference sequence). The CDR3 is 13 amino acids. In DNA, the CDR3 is TGTGCCTGGAGTCCGTCGGGAAATCAGCCCCAGCATTTT. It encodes CAWSPSGNQPQHF.

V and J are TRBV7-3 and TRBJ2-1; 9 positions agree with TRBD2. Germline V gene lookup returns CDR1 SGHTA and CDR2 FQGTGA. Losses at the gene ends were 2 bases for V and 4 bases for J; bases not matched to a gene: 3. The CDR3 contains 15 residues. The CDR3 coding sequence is TGTGCCAGCAGCTTAGCGGGAGGGCTTTACAATGAGCAGTTCTTC. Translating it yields CASSLAGGLYNEQFF.

CDR3 coding DNA: TGTGCCAGCAGTACAGGGGCGGCCTACGAGCAGTACTTC. Its translation: CASSTGAAYEQYF. The J gene is TRBJ2-7, the V gene TRBV6-2 or TRBV6-3; 7 bases map to TRBD1. The germline V gene encodes CDR1 MNHEY and CDR2 SVGEGT. The CDR3 length is 13 residues. The J segment lost 2 bases and the V segment lost 5 bases, leaving 3 bases of the junction unmatched.

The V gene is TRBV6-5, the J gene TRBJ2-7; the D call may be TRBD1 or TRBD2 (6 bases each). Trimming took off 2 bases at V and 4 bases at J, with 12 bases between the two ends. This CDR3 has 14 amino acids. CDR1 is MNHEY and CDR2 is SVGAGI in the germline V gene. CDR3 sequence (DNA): TGTGCCAGCAGTTACAGCAAGGGGGGTTACGAGCAGTACTTC. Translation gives CASSYSKGGYEQYF.

The CDR3 sequence is CASRSTQIETQYF. The CDR3 DNA sequence: TGTGCCAGCAGATCCACACAGATAGAGACCCAGTACTTC. This chain links TRBV28 with TRBJ2-5; D remains ambiguous. The CDR3 spans 13 residues. Trimming stripped 6 bases from V and 4 bases from J, with 12 bases between. The germline V gene has CDR1 MDHEN and CDR2 SYDVKM.

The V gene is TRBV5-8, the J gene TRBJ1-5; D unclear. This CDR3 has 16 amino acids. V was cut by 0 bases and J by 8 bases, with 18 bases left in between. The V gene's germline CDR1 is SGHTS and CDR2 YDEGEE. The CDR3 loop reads CASSLDSGRTWEPQHF. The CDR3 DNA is TGTGCCAGCAGCTTGGATTCTGGCAGGACTTGGGAGCCCCAGCATTTT.

For the CDR3, the DNA is TGTGCCAGCAGTCCCCCTCCCTACGAGCAGTACTTC. Translated: CASSPPPYEQYF. The chain uses TRBV28 and TRBJ2-7; no clear D gene. This CDR3 has 12 amino acids. The V end was cut by 5 bases, the J end by 2 bases, with 7 bases between. CDR1 and CDR2 (germline): MDHEN, SYDVKM.

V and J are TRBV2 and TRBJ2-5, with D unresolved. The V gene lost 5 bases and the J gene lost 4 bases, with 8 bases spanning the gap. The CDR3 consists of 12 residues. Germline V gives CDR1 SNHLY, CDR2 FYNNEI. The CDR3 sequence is CASSPQVETQYF. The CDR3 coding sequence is TGTGCCAGCAGTCCCCAGGTAGAGACCCAGTACTTC.

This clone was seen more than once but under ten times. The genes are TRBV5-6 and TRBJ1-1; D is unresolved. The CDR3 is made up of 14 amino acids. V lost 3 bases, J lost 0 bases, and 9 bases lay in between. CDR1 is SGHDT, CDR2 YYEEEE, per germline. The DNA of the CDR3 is TGTGCCAGCAGCTACCGGACGTTGAACACTGAAGCTTTCTTT. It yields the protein CASSYRTLNTEAFF.

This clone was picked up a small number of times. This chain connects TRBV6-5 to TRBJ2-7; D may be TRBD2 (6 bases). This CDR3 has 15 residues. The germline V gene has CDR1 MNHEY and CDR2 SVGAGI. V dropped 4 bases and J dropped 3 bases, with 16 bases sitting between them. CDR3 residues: CASSSPGLILYEQYF. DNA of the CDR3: TGTGCCAGCAGTTCCCCTGGACTAATTCTCTACGAGCAGTACTTC.

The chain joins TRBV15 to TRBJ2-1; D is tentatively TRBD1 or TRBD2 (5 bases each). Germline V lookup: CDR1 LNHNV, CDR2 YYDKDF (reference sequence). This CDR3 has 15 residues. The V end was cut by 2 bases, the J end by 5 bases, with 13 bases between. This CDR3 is CATSRPGRGDNEQFF. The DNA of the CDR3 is TGTGCCACCAGCAGACCCGGCAGAGGGGACAATGAGCAGTTCTTC.

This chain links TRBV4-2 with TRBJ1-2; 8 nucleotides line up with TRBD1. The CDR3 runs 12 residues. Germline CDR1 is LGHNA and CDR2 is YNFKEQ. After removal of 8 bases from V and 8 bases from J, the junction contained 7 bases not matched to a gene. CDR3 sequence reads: CASGTPGGGYTF. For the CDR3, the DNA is TGTGCCAGCGGAACTCCAGGGGGCGGCTACACCTTC.

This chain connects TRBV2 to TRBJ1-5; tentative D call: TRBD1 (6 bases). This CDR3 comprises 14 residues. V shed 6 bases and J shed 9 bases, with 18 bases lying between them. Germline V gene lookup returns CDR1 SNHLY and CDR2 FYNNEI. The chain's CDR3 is CASSARGLNGPQHF. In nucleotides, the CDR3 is TGTGCCAGCAGCGCCAGGGGCCTCAATGGGCCCCAGCATTTT.

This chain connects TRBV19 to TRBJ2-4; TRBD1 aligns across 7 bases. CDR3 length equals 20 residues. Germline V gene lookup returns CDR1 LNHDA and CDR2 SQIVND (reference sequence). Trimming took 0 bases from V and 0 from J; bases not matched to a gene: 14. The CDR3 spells CASSIDPLLTGMLAKNIQYF. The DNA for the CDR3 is TGTGCCAGTAGTATAGATCCCCTACTGACAGGGATGCTAGCCAAAAACATTCAGTACTTC.

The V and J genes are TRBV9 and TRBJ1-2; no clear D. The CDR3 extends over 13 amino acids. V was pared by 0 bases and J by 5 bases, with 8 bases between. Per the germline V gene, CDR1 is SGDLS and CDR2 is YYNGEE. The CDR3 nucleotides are TGTGCCAGCAGCGTAGTTCCGTTTTATGGCTACACCTTC. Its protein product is CASSVVPFYGYTF.

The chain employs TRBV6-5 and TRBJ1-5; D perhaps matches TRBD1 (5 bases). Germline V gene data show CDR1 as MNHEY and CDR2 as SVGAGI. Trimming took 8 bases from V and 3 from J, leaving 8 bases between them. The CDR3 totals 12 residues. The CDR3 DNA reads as TGTGCCAGCGGGGCTCCCAATCAGCCCCAGCATTTT. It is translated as CASGAPNQPQHF.

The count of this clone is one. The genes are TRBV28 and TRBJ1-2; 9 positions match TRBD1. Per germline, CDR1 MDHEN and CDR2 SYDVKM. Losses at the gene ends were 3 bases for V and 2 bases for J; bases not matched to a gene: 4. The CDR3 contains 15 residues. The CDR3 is CASSFRGTGNYGYTF. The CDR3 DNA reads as TGTGCCAGCAGTTTCCGCGGGACAGGGAACTATGGCTACACCTTC.

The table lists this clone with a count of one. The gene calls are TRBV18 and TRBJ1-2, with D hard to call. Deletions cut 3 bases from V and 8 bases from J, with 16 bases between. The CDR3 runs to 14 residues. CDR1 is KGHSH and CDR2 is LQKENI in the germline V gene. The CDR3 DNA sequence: TGTGCCAGCTCACCCGGAGGACTGGTAGGAGGCTACACCTTC. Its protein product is CASSPGGLVGGYTF.

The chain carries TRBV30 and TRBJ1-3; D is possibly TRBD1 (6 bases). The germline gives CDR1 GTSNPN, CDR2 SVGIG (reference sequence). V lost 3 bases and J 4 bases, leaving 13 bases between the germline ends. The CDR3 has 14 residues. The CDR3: CAWRLTGLGNTIYF. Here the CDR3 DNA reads TGTGCCTGGAGATTAACAGGGTTAGGAAACACCATATATTTT.

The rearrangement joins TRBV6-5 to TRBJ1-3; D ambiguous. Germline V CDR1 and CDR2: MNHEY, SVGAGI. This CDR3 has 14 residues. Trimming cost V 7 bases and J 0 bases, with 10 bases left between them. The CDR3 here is CASKTEISGNTIYF. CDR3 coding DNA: TGTGCCAGCAAGACGGAGATCTCTGGAAACACCATATATTTT.

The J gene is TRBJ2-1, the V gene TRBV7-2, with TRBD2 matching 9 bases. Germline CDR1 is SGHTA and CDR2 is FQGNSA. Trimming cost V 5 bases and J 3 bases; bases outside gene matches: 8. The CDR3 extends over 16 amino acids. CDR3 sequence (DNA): TGTGCCAGCAGCAAAGGGGCGGGAGGGGGCTACAATGAGCAGTTCTTC. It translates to CASSKGAGGGYNEQFF.

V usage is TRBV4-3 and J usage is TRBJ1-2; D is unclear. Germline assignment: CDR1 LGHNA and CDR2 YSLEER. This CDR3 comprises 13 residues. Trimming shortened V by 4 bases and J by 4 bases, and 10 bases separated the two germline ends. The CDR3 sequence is CASSPAGGYGYTF. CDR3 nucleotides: TGCGCCAGCAGCCCGGCCGGAGGCTATGGCTACACCTTC.

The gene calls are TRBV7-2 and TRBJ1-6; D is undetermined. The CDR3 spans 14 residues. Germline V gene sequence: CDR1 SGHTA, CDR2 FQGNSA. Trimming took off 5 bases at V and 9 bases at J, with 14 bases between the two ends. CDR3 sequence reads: CASSPPPSGSPLHF. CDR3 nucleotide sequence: TGTGCCAGCAGCCCCCCACCATCGGGTTCACCCCTCCACTTT.

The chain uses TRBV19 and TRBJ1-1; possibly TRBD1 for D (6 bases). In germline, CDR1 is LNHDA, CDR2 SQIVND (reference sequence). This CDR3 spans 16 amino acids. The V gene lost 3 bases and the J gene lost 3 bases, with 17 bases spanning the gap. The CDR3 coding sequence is TGTGCCAGTAGTATCCGTTCCCTTACAGGGCACACTGAAGCTTTCTTT. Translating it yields CASSIRSLTGHTEAFF.

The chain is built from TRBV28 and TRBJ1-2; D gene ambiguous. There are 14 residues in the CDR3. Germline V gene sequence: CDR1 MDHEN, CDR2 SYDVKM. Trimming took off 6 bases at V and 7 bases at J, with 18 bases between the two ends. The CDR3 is CASSVMASGSGYTF. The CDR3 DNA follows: TGTGCCAGCAGCGTGATGGCTTCGGGCAGTGGCTACACCTTC.

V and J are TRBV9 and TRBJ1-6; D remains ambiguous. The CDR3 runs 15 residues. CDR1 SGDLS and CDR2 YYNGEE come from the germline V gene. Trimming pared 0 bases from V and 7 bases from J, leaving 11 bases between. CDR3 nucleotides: TGTGCCAGCAGCGTAGCCTCCGGGCGGAATTCACCCCTCCACTTT. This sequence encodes CASSVASGRNSPLHF.

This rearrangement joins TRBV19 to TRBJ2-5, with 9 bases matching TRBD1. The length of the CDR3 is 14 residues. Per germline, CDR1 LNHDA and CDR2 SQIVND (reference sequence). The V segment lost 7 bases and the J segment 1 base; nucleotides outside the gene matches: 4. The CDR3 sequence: CASTTTGGQETQYF. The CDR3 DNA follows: TGTGCCAGTACGACGACAGGGGGCCAAGAGACCCAGTACTTC. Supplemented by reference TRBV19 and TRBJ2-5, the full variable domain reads DGGITQSPKYLFRKEGQNVTLSCEQNLNHDAMYWYRQDPGQGLRLIYYSQIVNDFQKGDIAEGYSVSREKKESFPLTVTSAQKNPTAFYLCASTTTGGQETQYFGPGTRLLVL.